This TCR beta chain was profiled in a study of blood T cell repertoires in COVID-19. Generated by immunoSEQ multiplex PCR, the TCRdb table keeps only in-frame clones and is missing some. The repertoire holds tens of thousands of clones, 86% seen once, with 10% to 15% in the top ten. CDR3 length: 15 residues. Germline V gives CDR1 SNHLY, CDR2 FYNNEI. The V gene lost 8 bases and the J gene lost 2 bases, with 18 bases spanning the gap. Sequencing used peripheral blood. This chain joins TRBV2 and TRBJ1-2; TRBD1 is a possible D gene (6 bases). This clonotype was obtained from a man between 70 and 80 years old with active COVID-19. The CDR3 spells CASLRGGDANYGYTF. The CDR3 DNA is TGTGCCAGCCTCCGAGGGGGGGATGCCAACTATGGCTACACCTTC.